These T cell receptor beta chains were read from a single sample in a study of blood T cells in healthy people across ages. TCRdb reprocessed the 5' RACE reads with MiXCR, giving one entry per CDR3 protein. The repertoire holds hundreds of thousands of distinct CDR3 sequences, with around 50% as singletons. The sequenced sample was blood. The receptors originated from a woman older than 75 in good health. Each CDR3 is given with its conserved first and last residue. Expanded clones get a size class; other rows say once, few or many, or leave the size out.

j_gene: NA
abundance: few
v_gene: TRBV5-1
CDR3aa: CASSLRDRGIGRTSYNEQYF

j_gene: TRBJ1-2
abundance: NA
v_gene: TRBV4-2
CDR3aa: CASSQDLGQRINYGYTF

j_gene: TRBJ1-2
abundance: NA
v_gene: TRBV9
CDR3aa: CASSAGFGYTF

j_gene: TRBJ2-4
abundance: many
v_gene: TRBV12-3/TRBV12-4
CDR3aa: CASSFQGTGTIQYF

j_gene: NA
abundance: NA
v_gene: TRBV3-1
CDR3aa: CASSSTTTSWETQYF

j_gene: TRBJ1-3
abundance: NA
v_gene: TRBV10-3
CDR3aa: CATRPLTGHSGNTIYF

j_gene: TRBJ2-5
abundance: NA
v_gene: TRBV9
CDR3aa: CASSPTSGSGETQYF

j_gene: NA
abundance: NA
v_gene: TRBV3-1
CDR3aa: CASSPPGPISYNEQYF

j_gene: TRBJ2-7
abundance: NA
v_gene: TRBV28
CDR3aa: CASSPHTGGMSYEQYF

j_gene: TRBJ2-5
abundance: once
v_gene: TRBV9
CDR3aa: CASSAPLTGRETQYF

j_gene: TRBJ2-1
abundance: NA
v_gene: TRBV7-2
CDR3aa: CASSTSGGIYNEQFF

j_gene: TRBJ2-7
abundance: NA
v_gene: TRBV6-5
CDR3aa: CASSYADSSYEQYF

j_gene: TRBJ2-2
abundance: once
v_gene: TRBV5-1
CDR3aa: CASRGGSPNTGELFF

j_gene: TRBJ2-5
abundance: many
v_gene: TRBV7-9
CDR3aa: CASSPLAGGFQETQYF

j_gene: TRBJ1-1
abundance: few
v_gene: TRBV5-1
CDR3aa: CASSLGTGYTEAFF

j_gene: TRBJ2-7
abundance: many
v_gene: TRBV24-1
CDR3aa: CATSVSGGSYEQYF

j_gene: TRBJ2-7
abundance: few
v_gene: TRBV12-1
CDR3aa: CASSPRGGQGYEQYF

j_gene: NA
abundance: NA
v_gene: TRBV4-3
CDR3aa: CASSQDSPRGPVTNEQYF

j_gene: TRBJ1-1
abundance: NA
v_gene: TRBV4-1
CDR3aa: CASSPRQGETNTEAFF

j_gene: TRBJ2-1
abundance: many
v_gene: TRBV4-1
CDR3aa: CASSQLGTSDRGTYNEQFF

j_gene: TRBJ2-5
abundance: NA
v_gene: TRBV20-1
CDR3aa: CSAHIAGPEGYQETQYF

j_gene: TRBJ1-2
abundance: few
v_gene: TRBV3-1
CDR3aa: CASSRDHGGYTF

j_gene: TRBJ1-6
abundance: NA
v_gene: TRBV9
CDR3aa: CASSVGSVNSPLHF

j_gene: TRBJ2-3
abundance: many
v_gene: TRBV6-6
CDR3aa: CASSYATGFRTDTQYF

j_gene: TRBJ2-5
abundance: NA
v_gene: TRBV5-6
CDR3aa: CASSLPLLRGFGETQYF

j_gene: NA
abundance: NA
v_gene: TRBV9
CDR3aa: CASSVEHSYEQYF

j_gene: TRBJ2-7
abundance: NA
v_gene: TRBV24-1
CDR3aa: CATSDAAYNEQYF

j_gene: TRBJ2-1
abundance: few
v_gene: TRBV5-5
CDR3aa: CASSRQGRNEQFF

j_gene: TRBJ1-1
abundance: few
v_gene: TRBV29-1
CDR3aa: CSVSQGWTEAFF

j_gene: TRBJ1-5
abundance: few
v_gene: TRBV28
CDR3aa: CASSLSSLGNQPQHF

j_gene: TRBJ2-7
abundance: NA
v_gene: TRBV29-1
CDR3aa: CSVARLAGSYEQYF

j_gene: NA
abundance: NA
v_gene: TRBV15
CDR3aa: CATSRGEPETQYF

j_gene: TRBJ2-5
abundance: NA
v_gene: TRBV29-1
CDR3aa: CSVNPGGETQYF

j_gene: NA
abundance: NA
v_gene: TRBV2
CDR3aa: CASSDLIAGVEQYF

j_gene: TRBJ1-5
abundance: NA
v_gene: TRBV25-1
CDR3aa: CASSGSTGGGQPQHF

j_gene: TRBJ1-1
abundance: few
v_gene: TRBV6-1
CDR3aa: CASSDRGGRLTEAFF

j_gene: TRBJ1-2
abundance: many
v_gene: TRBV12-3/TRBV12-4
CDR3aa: CASATRRVHYGYTF

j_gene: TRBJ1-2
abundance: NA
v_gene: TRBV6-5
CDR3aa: CASSYWQGGDGYTF

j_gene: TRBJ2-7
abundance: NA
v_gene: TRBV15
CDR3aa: CATSRDALSEQYF

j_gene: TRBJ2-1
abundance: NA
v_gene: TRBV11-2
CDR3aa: CASSLFSSGEYNEQFF

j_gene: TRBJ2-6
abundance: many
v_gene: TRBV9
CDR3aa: CASSVKSSGANVLTF

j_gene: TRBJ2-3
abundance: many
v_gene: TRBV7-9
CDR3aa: CASSYTGTGGADTQYF

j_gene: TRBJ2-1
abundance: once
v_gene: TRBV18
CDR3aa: CASSHWDPSSYNGQCF

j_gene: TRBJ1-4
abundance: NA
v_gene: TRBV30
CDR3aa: CAWSAFTGLREKLFF

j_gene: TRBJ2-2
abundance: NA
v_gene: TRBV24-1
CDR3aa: CATSDPGPDRELFF

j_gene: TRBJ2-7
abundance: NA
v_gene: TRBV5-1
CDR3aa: CASSENGLTYEQYF

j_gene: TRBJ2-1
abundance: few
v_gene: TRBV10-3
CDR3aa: CAISERGGEGEQFF

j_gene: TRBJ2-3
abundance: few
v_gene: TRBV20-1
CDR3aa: CSARDLGLGADTQYF

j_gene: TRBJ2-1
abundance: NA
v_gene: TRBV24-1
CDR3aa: CATSASGTGLTQFF